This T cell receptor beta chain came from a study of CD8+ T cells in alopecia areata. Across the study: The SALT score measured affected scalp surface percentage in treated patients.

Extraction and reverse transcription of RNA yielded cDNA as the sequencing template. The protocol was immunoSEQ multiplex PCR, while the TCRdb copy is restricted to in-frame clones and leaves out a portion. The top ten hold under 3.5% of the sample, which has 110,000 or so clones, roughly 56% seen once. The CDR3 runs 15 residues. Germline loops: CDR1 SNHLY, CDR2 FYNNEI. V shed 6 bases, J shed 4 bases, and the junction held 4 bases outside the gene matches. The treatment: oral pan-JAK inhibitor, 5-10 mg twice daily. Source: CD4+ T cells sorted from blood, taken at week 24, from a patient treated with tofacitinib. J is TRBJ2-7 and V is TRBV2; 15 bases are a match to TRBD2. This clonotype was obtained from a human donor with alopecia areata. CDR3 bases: TGTGCCAGCAGGAGGACTAGCGGGGGGGCTTACGAGCAGTACTTC. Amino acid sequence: CASRRTSGGAYEQYF.